This T cell receptor (beta chain) was found in a study of T cells after yellow fever vaccination. Background on the study: Fractions low in cell number were prepared with SMART-Seq v4 Ultra Low Input.

The table lists this clonotype with a few counts. Using its own MiXCR run on the 5' RACE reads, TCRdb lists one record per CDR3 protein. Of hundreds of thousands of distinct CDR3 sequences in the sample, roughly an eighth are singletons; the top ten hold 2.5% to 4%. J was trimmed by 5 bases and V by 5 bases; bases with no gene match: 7. This CDR3 is 14 amino acids long. Per the germline V gene, CDR1 is SEHNR and CDR2 is FQNEAQ (reference sequence). The TCR comes from a man between 18 and 35 years old who received the YFV17D yellow fever vaccine. The input for sequencing was CD4+ T cells sorted from PBMCs, taken 15 days after the yellow fever booster vaccination. The chain couples TRBV7-9 to TRBJ1-1; 8 bases line up with TRBD1. Written as DNA, the CDR3 is TGTGCCAGCAGCCGCCAGGGGGCTGCAACTGAAGCTTTCTTT. It specifies CASSRQGAATEAFF. The full variable domain, completed using reference TRBV7-9 and TRBJ1-1, is DTGVSQNPRHKITKRGQNVTFRCDPISEHNRLYWYRQTLGQGPEFLTYFQNEAQLEKSRLLSDRFSAERPKGSFSTLEIQRTEQGDSAMYLCASSRQGAATEAFFGQGTRLTVV.